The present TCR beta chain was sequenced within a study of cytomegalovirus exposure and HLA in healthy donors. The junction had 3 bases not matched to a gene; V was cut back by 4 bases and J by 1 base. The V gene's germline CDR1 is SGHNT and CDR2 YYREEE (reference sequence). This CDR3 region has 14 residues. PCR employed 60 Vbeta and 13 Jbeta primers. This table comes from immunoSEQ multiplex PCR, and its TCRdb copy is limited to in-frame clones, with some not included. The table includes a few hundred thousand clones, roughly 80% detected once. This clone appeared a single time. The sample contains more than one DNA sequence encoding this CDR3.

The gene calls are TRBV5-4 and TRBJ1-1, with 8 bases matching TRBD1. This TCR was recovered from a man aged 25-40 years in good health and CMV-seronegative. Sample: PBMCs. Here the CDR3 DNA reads TGTGCCAGCAGCCTACAGGGGGGGAACACTGAAGCTTTCTTT. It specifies CASSLQGGNTEAFF.